The T cell receptor beta chain described here comes from a study of shared clonotypes between healthy human individuals. Turning to the study itself: Aged between 18 and 49, the donors were two women and a few men. Per-donor plates numbered three CD4 naive, three CD4 memory, two CD8 naive and one CD8 memory.

Running of the assay took place at deep level. Produced via immunoSEQ multiplex PCR; TCRdb's table is partial and in-frame only. The sample lists millions of clones; around nine tenths were seen once. On this clone itself: No antigen is known for it.

The germline CDR1 and CDR2 sequences are SGHTA and FQGTGA. Deletions cut 2 bases from V and 7 bases from J, with 15 bases between. This CDR3 has 15 amino acids. Study-wide results and caveats: Naive subsets generally had larger estimated richness than memory subsets.

This sequence was found in a man between 18 and 35 years old in good health. The gene calls are TRBV7-3 and TRBJ2-1; tentatively, D is TRBD1 (6 bases). Sequencing was done on a sample of naive CD4+ T cells sorted from blood. The subset was: CD45RA+ positively selected. Written as DNA, the CDR3 is TGTGCCAGCAGCTTAGCTGGCCAGGGGTGGAATGAGCAGTTCTTC. Translating it yields CASSLAGQGWNEQFF.